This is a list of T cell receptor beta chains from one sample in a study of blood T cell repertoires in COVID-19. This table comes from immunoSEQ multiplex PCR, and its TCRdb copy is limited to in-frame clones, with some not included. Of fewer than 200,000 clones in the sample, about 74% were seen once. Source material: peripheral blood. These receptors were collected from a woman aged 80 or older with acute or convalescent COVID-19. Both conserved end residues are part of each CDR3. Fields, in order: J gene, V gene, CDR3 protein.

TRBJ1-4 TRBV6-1 CASSEAPRETGPGKLFF
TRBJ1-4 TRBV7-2 CASSSSGQGALKLFF
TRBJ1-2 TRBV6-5 CASSPTGGYGYTF
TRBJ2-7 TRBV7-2 CASSLSGSGYEQYF
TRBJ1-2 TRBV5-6 CASSLGRGKSGYTF
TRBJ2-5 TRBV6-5 CASSQGGQETQYF
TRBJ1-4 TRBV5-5 CASSFKQTRDREAEKLFF
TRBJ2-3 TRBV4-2 CASGGTSGSDTQYF
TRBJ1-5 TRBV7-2 CASSSRGLPQHF
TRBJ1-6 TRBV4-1 CASSQVLSGQRNSPLHF
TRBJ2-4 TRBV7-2 CASSRQPSGLAGVIQYF
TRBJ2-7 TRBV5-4 CASSLDLGTSVYEQYF
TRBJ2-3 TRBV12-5 CASGFGQVADTQYF
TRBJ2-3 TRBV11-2 CASSLAAAGVHDTQYF
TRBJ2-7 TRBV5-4 CASSPTLAEPYEQYF
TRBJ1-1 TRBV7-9 CASSFSTGGAMGTEAFF
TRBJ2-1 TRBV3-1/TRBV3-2 CASSPWGSGHYNEQFF
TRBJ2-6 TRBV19 CASSGERVSGANVLTF
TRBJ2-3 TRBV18 CASSPVGTPDTQYF
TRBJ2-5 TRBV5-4 CASSQQPDRGGETQYF
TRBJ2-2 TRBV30 CASNGGAGTGELFF
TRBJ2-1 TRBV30 CAWRDGVYNEQFF
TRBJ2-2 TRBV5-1 CASSLVGTSGRVLIGELFF
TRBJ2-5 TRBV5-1 CASSATSGSRVGETQYF
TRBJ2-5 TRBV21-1 CASSKVHGSSKETQYF
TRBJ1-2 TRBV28 CASSSAQGVYGYTF
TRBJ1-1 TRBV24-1 CATSDQGNTEAFF
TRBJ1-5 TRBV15 CATSRDHRYGQPQHF
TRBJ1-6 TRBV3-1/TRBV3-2 CASSQEGSLGSPLHF
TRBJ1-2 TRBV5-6 CASSPTPEGGYTF
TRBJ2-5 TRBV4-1 CASSQAPGLQETQYF
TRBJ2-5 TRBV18 CASSPGQGLQETQYF
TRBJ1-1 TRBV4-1 CASSRGPSRAEAFF
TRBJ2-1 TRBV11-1 CASSLFEPSGHNEQFF
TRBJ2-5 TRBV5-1 CASSLGERSDPETQYF
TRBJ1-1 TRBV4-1 CASSLGHGGDTEAFF
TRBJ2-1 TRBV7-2 CASRSSGRIENEQFF
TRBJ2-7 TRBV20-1 CSASRQGGGYEQYF
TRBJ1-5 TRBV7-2 CASSLELDQPQHF
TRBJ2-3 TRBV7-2 CASSSPLGTRVSTDTQYF
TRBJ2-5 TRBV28 CASSLFLGLAGEETQYF
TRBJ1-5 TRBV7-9 CASSLVGADSSQPQHF
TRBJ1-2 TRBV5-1 CASSLAGGGNYGYTF
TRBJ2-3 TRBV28 CASSLPQPGQGRRSGTDTQYF
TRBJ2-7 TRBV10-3 CAINSAQNVEQYF
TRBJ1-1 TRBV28 CASSRTGTGHAFF
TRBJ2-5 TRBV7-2 CASSLGRGPTQETQYF
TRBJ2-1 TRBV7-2 CASSTQLAGGVNEQFF
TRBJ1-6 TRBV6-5 CASSYKGAESPLHF
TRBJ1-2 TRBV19 CASSIGHLDGYTF